Sequencing of this T cell receptor beta chain was carried out in a study of T cells in Graves' hyperthyroidism and ophthalmopathy. PBMCs were derived from about 10 ml fresh peripheral blood. Germline CDR1 SNHLY, CDR2 FYNNEI. The V end lost 5 bases, the J end lost 2 bases, and 14 bases lay between the germline ends. The CDR3 length is 15 residues. This clonotype appeared many times. RNA transcripts yielded amplified TCR beta CDR3 regions. In the first-round RT-PCR of the TCR CDR3, the HTBI primer set was used. Each CDR3 protein gets one entry after TCRdb re-called the multiplex PCR reads with MiXCR. This table holds under 350,000 distinct CDR3 sequences, approximately 17% found once.

The sequence came from a woman in her fifties or sixties with Graves' ophthalmopathy. The chain uses TRBV2 and TRBJ2-3; D is tentatively TRBD1 or TRBD2 (5 bases each). The sequencing sample was made of blood. This CDR3 reads CASSPGTDDTDTQYF. The CDR3 DNA reads as TGTGCCAGCAGTCCGGGGACCGACGACACAGATACGCAGTATTTT.